This is a list of T cell receptor beta chains from one sample in a study of blood T cell repertoires in COVID-19. Only in-frame clones appear in the TCRdb table, and some are missing; sequencing was by immunoSEQ multiplex PCR. The sample has approximately 350,000 clones; approximately 90% are singletons. Sequencing used PBMCs or T cells enriched from blood (not recorded which). Receptors were obtained from a man aged 18 to 29 who had recovered from COVID-19. Each CDR3 is given with its conserved first and last residue. Each record gives: D gene, V gene, clone size, J gene, CDR3 protein, CDR3 DNA. The D gene is left open where the match is weak. Expanded clones get a size class; other rows say once, few or many, or leave the size out.

d_gene: TRBD1
v_gene: TRBV7-3
abundance: -
j_gene: TRBJ2-1
CDR3aa: CASSSTGGEQFF
CDR3nt: TGTGCCAGCAGCTCGACAGGGGGGGAGCAGTTCTTC

d_gene: TRBD1
v_gene: TRBV5-1
abundance: -
j_gene: TRBJ2-7
CDR3aa: CASSPSPGGYDEQYF
CDR3nt: TGCGCCAGCAGCCCGAGTCCAGGGGGCTATGACGAGCAGTACTTC

d_gene: TRBD1
v_gene: TRBV12-3/TRBV12-4
abundance: -
j_gene: TRBJ1-2
CDR3aa: CASRRTGGFGYTF
CDR3nt: TGTGCCAGCAGAAGGACAGGGGGTTTTGGCTACACCTTC

d_gene: -
v_gene: TRBV7-9
abundance: -
j_gene: TRBJ1-4
CDR3aa: CASAGSTNEKLFF
CDR3nt: TGTGCCAGCGCAGGCTCAACTAATGAAAAACTGTTTTTT

d_gene: -
v_gene: TRBV10-3
abundance: -
j_gene: TRBJ1-1
CDR3aa: CATADSKEVNTEAFF
CDR3nt: TGTGCCACCGCGGACAGTAAGGAAGTCAACACTGAAGCTTTCTTT

d_gene: -
v_gene: TRBV29-1
abundance: -
j_gene: TRBJ1-5
CDR3aa: CSVTTGTSSQPQHF
CDR3nt: TGCAGCGTTACCACCGGGACATCCAGTCAGCCCCAGCATTTT

d_gene: TRBD2
v_gene: TRBV7-6
abundance: -
j_gene: TRBJ2-3
CDR3aa: CASSPIAGGPDTQYF
CDR3nt: TGTGCCAGCAGCCCCATAGCGGGAGGCCCCGATACGCAGTATTTT

d_gene: -
v_gene: TRBV4-1
abundance: -
j_gene: TRBJ2-1
CDR3aa: CASSHKDGERSEQFF
CDR3nt: TGCGCCAGCAGCCACAAAGATGGGGAGCGTAGTGAGCAGTTCTTC

d_gene: TRBD1
v_gene: TRBV4-3
abundance: -
j_gene: TRBJ2-7
CDR3aa: CASSQEGTGIYEQYF
CDR3nt: TGCGCCAGCAGCCAAGAGGGGACAGGGATCTACGAGCAGTACTTC

d_gene: -
v_gene: TRBV5-6
abundance: -
j_gene: TRBJ2-5
CDR3aa: CASSFGQEVTQYF
CDR3nt: TGTGCCAGCAGCTTCGGGCAGGAGGTGACCCAGTACTTC

d_gene: -
v_gene: TRBV7-8
abundance: -
j_gene: TRBJ1-5
CDR3aa: CASSLMGASNQPQHF
CDR3nt: TGTGCCAGCAGCTTAATGGGGGCTAGCAATCAGCCCCAGCATTTT

d_gene: -
v_gene: TRBV4-2
abundance: -
j_gene: TRBJ1-1
CDR3aa: CASSQEWRQNTEAFF
CDR3nt: TGTGCCAGCAGCCAAGAGTGGAGGCAGAACACTGAAGCTTTCTTT

d_gene: -
v_gene: TRBV3-1/TRBV3-2
abundance: -
j_gene: TRBJ1-3
CDR3aa: CASSQEQISGNTIYF
CDR3nt: TGTGCCAGCAGCCAAGAACAGATCTCTGGAAACACCATATATTTT

d_gene: TRBD1
v_gene: TRBV19
abundance: -
j_gene: TRBJ2-7
CDR3aa: CASSSPGQGSIYEQYF
CDR3nt: TGTGCCAGTAGTTCCCCGGGACAGGGAAGTATCTACGAGCAGTACTTC

d_gene: TRBD1
v_gene: TRBV10-2
abundance: once
j_gene: TRBJ2-7
CDR3aa: CASSGQGSYEQYF
CDR3nt: TGCGCCAGCAGTGGACAGGGGTCCTACGAGCAGTACTTC

d_gene: -
v_gene: TRBV5-1
abundance: -
j_gene: TRBJ2-2
CDR3aa: CASSVTSSAAGELFF
CDR3nt: TGCGCCAGCAGCGTCACATCTAGCGCGGCCGGGGAGCTGTTTTTT

d_gene: TRBD2
v_gene: TRBV27
abundance: -
j_gene: TRBJ2-1
CDR3aa: CASYFRGLAPLRTAYNEQFF
CDR3nt: TGTGCCAGCTACTTCCGGGGACTAGCGCCCTTGAGGACGGCCTACAATGAGCAGTTCTTC

d_gene: TRBD1
v_gene: TRBV19
abundance: -
j_gene: TRBJ1-5
CDR3aa: CASSIGTGRGNQPQHF
CDR3nt: TGTGCCAGTAGCATCGGGACAGGGAGAGGCAATCAGCCCCAGCATTTT

d_gene: -
v_gene: TRBV18
abundance: -
j_gene: TRBJ1-3
CDR3aa: CASSPVMTGTPSGNTIYF
CDR3nt: TGTGCCAGCTCACCCGTTATGACCGGGACACCGTCTGGAAACACCATATATTTT

d_gene: -
v_gene: TRBV4-3
abundance: -
j_gene: TRBJ2-1
CDR3aa: CASSQDLPGYNEQFF
CDR3nt: TGCGCCAGCAGCCAAGATCTACCGGGCTACAATGAGCAGTTCTTC

d_gene: -
v_gene: TRBV7-2
abundance: -
j_gene: TRBJ2-3
CDR3aa: CASSLALMADTQYF
CDR3nt: TGTGCCAGCAGCTTAGCGCTAATGGCAGATACGCAGTATTTT

d_gene: -
v_gene: TRBV5-4
abundance: once
j_gene: TRBJ1-2
CDR3aa: CASSIDKNYGYTF
CDR3nt: TGTGCCAGCAGTATCGACAAGAACTATGGCTACACCTTC

d_gene: TRBD2
v_gene: TRBV5-5
abundance: -
j_gene: TRBJ2-1
CDR3aa: CASSPGGYEQFF
CDR3nt: TGTGCCAGCAGCCCGGGGGGGTATGAGCAGTTCTTC

d_gene: -
v_gene: TRBV30
abundance: -
j_gene: TRBJ2-1
CDR3aa: CAWGLDNEQFF
CDR3nt: TGTGCCTGGGGACTCGACAATGAGCAGTTCTTC

d_gene: -
v_gene: TRBV27
abundance: -
j_gene: TRBJ2-2
CDR3aa: CASSLHSAGELFF
CDR3nt: TGTGCCAGCAGTTTACATTCGGCCGGGGAGCTGTTTTTT

d_gene: TRBD1
v_gene: TRBV6-5
abundance: -
j_gene: TRBJ1-2
CDR3aa: CASSYSGTDMNYGYTF
CDR3nt: TGTGCCAGCAGTTATTCCGGGACAGACATGAACTATGGCTACACCTTC

d_gene: -
v_gene: TRBV7-9
abundance: -
j_gene: TRBJ1-1
CDR3aa: CASSLGGSLTSAEAFF
CDR3nt: TGTGCCAGCAGCTTAGGGGGCAGCCTAACATCAGCTGAAGCTTTCTTT

d_gene: TRBD1
v_gene: TRBV9
abundance: -
j_gene: TRBJ2-7
CDR3aa: CASSAGGQGAYEQYF
CDR3nt: TGTGCCAGCAGCGCAGGGGGACAGGGGGCCTACGAGCAGTACTTC

d_gene: TRBD1
v_gene: TRBV7-6
abundance: -
j_gene: TRBJ2-7
CDR3aa: CASSSGTGNFYEQYF
CDR3nt: TGTGCCAGCAGCTCGGGGACAGGGAACTTTTACGAGCAGTACTTC

d_gene: TRBD1
v_gene: TRBV5-1
abundance: -
j_gene: TRBJ1-4
CDR3aa: CASSLRQGWNEKLFF
CDR3nt: TGCGCCAGCAGCTTGCGACAGGGGTGGAATGAAAAACTGTTTTTT

d_gene: TRBD2
v_gene: TRBV29-1
abundance: -
j_gene: TRBJ2-7
CDR3aa: CSVPAGGTSYEQYF
CDR3nt: TGCAGCGTTCCGGCGGGAGGGACCTCCTACGAGCAGTACTTC

d_gene: TRBD1
v_gene: TRBV27
abundance: few
j_gene: TRBJ1-1
CDR3aa: CASSRGQGQGTEAFF
CDR3nt: TGTGCCAGCAGTAGGGGACAGGGACAGGGCACTGAAGCTTTCTTT

d_gene: TRBD2
v_gene: TRBV19
abundance: -
j_gene: TRBJ2-7
CDR3aa: CASSIGPRDYRLEQYF
CDR3nt: TGTGCCAGTAGTATAGGTCCGCGGGACTATCGCCTCGAGCAGTACTTC

d_gene: -
v_gene: TRBV11-2
abundance: -
j_gene: TRBJ2-2
CDR3aa: CASSSALDTGELFF
CDR3nt: TGTGCCAGCAGCTCCGCTCTAGACACCGGGGAGCTGTTTTTT

d_gene: -
v_gene: TRBV27
abundance: -
j_gene: TRBJ1-6
CDR3aa: CASSLRNSPLHF
CDR3nt: TGTGCCAGCAGTTTGAGAAATTCACCCCTCCACTTT

d_gene: TRBD1
v_gene: TRBV5-1
abundance: -
j_gene: TRBJ1-1
CDR3aa: CASSYRGPIEAFF
CDR3nt: TGCGCCAGCAGCTACAGGGGCCCTATTGAAGCTTTCTTT

d_gene: TRBD1
v_gene: TRBV28
abundance: -
j_gene: TRBJ1-6
CDR3aa: CASSLSGTGVLPLHF
CDR3nt: TGTGCCAGCAGTTTATCCGGGACAGGCGTTTTGCCCCTCCACTTT

d_gene: TRBD1
v_gene: TRBV2
abundance: -
j_gene: TRBJ2-7
CDR3aa: CARPRQGHYEQYF
CDR3nt: TGTGCCAGACCACGACAGGGGCATTACGAGCAGTACTTC

d_gene: -
v_gene: TRBV6-1
abundance: -
j_gene: TRBJ1-6
CDR3aa: CASSEAALGSYNSPLHF
CDR3nt: TGTGCCAGCAGTGAAGCTGCACTCGGCTCCTATAATTCACCCCTCCACTTT

d_gene: -
v_gene: TRBV21-1
abundance: -
j_gene: TRBJ2-7
CDR3aa: CASSNSNEQYF
CDR3nt: TGTGCCAGCAGCAATAGTAACGAGCAGTACTTC

d_gene: TRBD1
v_gene: TRBV10-1
abundance: -
j_gene: TRBJ1-6
CDR3aa: CASGTGSSPLHF
CDR3nt: TGCGCCAGCGGGACAGGGAGTTCACCCCTCCACTTT

d_gene: TRBD2
v_gene: TRBV2
abundance: -
j_gene: TRBJ2-5
CDR3aa: CASKEVGGFGETQYF
CDR3nt: TGTGCCAGCAAAGAGGTGGGGGGGTTCGGAGAGACCCAGTACTTC

d_gene: -
v_gene: TRBV5-5
abundance: once
j_gene: TRBJ2-2
CDR3aa: CASSERPNTGELFF
CDR3nt: TGTGCCAGCAGTGAGCGCCCGAACACCGGGGAGCTGTTTTTT

d_gene: TRBD1
v_gene: TRBV27
abundance: -
j_gene: TRBJ1-1
CDR3aa: CASSTATGGGYSAFF
CDR3nt: TGTGCCAGCAGTACCGCAACAGGGGGTGGGTATTCGGCTTTCTTT

d_gene: -
v_gene: TRBV7-6
abundance: once
j_gene: TRBJ2-1
CDR3aa: CASSYVRGSFLGDNEQFF
CDR3nt: TGTGCCAGCAGCTATGTAAGAGGATCATTCCTCGGGGACAATGAGCAGTTCTTC

d_gene: -
v_gene: TRBV18
abundance: -
j_gene: TRBJ2-7
CDR3aa: CASSPQGRGAEQYF
CDR3nt: TGTGCCAGCTCACCACAGGGCAGGGGGGCCGAGCAGTACTTC

d_gene: -
v_gene: TRBV15
abundance: -
j_gene: TRBJ2-6
CDR3aa: CATSRVGGSGANVLTF
CDR3nt: TGTGCCACCAGCAGAGTAGGAGGCTCTGGGGCCAACGTCCTGACTTTC

d_gene: TRBD2
v_gene: TRBV3-1/TRBV3-2
abundance: -
j_gene: TRBJ2-2
CDR3aa: CASSPLSGSVTGELFF
CDR3nt: TGTGCCAGCAGCCCCTTAAGCGGGAGTGTAACCGGGGAGCTGTTTTTT